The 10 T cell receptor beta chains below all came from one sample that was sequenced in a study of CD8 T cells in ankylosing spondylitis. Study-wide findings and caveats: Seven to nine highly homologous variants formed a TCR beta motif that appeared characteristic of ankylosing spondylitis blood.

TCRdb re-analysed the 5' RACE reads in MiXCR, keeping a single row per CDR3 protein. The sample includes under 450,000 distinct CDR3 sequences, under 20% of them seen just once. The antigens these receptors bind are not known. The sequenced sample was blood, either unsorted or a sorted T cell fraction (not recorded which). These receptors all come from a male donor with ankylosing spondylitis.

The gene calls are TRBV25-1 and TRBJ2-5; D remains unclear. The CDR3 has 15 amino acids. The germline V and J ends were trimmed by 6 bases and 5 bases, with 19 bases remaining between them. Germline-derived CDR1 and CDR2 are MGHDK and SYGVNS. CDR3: CASSSPGPGRETQYF. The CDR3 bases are TGTGCCAGCAGCTCTCCCGGGCCGGGCCGGGAGACCCAGTACTTC.

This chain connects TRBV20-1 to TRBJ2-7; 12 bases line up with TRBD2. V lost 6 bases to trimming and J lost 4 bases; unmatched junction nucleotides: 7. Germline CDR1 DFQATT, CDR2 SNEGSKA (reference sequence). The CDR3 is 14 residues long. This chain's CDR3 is CSAYGLAGTYEQYF. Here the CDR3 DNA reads TGCAGTGCATATGGACTAGCGGGAACGTACGAGCAGTACTTC.

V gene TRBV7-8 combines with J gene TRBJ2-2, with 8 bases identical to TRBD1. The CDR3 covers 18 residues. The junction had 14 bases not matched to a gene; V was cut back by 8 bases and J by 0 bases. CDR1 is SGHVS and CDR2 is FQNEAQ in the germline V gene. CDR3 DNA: TGTGCCAGCCCAGCAGGGACAGGCTATTCCGCGAACACCGGGGAGCTGTTTTTT. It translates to CASPAGTGYSANTGELFF. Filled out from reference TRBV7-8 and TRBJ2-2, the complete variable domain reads GAGVSQSPRYKVAKRGQDVALRCDPISGHVSLFWYQQALGQGPEFLTYFQNEAQLDKSGLPSDRFFAERPEGSVSTLKIQRTQQEDSAVYLCASPAGTGYSANTGELFFGEGSRLTVL.

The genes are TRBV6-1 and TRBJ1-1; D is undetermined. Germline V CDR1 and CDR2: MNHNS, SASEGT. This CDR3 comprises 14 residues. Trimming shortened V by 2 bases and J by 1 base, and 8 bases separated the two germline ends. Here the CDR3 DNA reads TGTGCCAGCAGTGAACGAGGGTGGAACACTGAAGCTTTCTTT. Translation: CASSERGWNTEAFF.

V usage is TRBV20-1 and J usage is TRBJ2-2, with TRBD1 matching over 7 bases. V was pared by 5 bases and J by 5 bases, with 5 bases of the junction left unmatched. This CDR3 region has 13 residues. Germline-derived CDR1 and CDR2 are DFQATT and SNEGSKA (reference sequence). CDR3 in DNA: TGCAGTGCTGGACAGGTCCGAACCGGGGAGCTGTTTTTT. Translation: CSAGQVRTGELFF.

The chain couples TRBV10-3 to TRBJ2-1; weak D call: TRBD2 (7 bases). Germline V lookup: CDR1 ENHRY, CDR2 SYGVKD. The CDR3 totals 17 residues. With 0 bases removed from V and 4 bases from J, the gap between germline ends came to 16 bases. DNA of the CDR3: TGTGCCATCAGTGAGTCTGGGGGGGCCCTTGGTTACAATGAGCAGTTCTTC. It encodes CAISESGGALGYNEQFF.

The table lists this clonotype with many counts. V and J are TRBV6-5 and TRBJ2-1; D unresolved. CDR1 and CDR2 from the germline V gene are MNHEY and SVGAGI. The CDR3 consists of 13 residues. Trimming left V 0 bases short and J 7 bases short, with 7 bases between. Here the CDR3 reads CASSYSLSNEQFF. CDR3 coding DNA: TGTGCCAGCAGTTACTCGCTTAGTAATGAGCAGTTCTTC.

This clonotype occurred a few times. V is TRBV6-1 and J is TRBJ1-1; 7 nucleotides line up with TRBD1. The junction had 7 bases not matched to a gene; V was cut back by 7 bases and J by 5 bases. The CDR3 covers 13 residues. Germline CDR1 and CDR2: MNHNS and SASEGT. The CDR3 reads CASTRDSSTEAFF. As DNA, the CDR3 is TGTGCCAGCACTCGGGACAGTTCGACTGAAGCTTTCTTT.

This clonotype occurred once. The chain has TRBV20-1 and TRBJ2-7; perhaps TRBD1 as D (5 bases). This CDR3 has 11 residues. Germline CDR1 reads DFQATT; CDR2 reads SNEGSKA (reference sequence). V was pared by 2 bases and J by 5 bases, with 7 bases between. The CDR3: CSARQGDEQYF. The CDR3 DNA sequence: TGCAGTGCTAGACAGGGCGACGAGCAGTACTTC.

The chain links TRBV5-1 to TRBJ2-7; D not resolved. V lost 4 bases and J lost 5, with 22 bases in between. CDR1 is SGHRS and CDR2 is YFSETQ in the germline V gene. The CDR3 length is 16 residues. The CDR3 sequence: CASSTRLGGVSDEQYF. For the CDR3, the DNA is TGCGCCAGCAGCACCCGCCTGGGCGGAGTAAGCGACGAGCAGTACTTC.